This paragraph reports one T cell receptor beta chain. In its sample, this clone was seen a few times. What antigen it recognizes has not been identified. Qualities for individual bases were not recorded, and no much larger clone is one base off. The donors were healthy, HIV-negative adults who had no recently reported acute infections or vaccinations. Only Caucasian adults living in Nashville, Tennessee, USA were represented among the donors. CD4+ T cells were enriched by magnetic negative selection; naive cells were then positively selected on CD45RA, and the negative fraction formed the memory subset. Blood was collected by leukapheresis, and PBMCs were isolated by Ficoll-Histopaque density gradient centrifugation and then cryopreserved in liquid nitrogen vapor phase. Purity and quantity of every magnetically sorted T cell population were checked by analytical flow cytometry. Each sorted fraction had its genomic DNA isolated and then quantified by UV absorbance on a Nanodrop 2000c.

TCR CDR3 regions were amplified from genomic DNA by multiplex PCR using the deep immunoSEQ assay. Extracted genomic DNA from each cell subset was spread evenly across all wells of several immunoSEQ 96-well plates, with each plate serving as a replicate. Each replicate PCR for sorted subsets received around 200 ng genomic DNA, equal to roughly 33,000 T cell genomes. Purified libraries were quantified with a Qubit 3.0 fluorometer, sized on a Bioanalyzer 2100, and re-quantified with the KAPA Library Quantification kit. Every immunoSEQ 96-well plate was sequenced on a dedicated single-read 150-cycle Illumina NextSeq 550 flow cell. The original methods were these. Because the immunoSEQ output held only junctional sequences and lacked quality scores, the filtering could not match the filtering applied to full-length reads. To assign V/J genes and CDR3, sequences were annotated against IMGT germline references using PyIR, a Python wrapper for IgBLAST v1.9. Reads with weak V/J assignments (E-value above 1e-6), missing CDR3, stop codons, out-of-frame junctions, or ambiguous translated residues were removed. V3J clonotypes were defined as sequences sharing the same inferred V gene, J gene, and CDR3 amino acid sequence. To compute the percentage overlap between repertoires, the number of shared unique clonotypes was divided by the size of the smaller repertoire. RTK rarefaction, the Chao1 estimator, and Recon v2.1 estimates of unobserved clonotypes were used to assess repertoire richness. Generation probabilities for all TCRbeta clonotypes obtained by the gDNA method from a handful of donors were computed using OLGA. Held by TCRdb, this immuneACCESS table contains in-frame sequences only and omits some clones. Under half of the omission traces to an unresolved V gene where checked; the cause of the rest is unknown. V and J calls and clone size follow that table, whereas D and trimming were derived from the DNA. In this sample the table shows about 2.3 million clones, 85% to 95% of which occur a single time. Jointly, the top ten make up around 0.35% of the sample.

These data originate in a study of shared clonotypes between healthy human individuals (dated by TCRdb to 2020 to 2022). As for the study more broadly: The cohort comprised a couple of women and a few men aged 18 to 49 years. For each donor, three plates each were used for CD4 naive and CD4 memory, two plates were used for CD8 naive, and one plate was used for CD8 memory. Blood TCR repertoires of about 5 healthy adults were deeply sequenced to estimate repertoire size and the extent of clonotype sharing between individuals. To increase sequencing depth and limit assay-specific biases, different laboratories used diverse techniques to prepare libraries and sequence TCR repertoires. Each donor's leukapheresis produced roughly between roughly 0.94 and 9.5 billion PBMCs.

What the authors observed across the whole study: About 4.5% of naive CD4, around 4% of naive CD8, approximately 2% of memory CD4, and 0.4% of memory CD8 clonotypes were shared across several donors. Higher generation probabilities were observed for clonotypes shared by all four sorted-subset donors than for non-shared clonotypes. Even with the large sequencing depth, rarefaction of the sorted-subset datasets indicated that sequencing was incomplete. Based on pairwise subsampling, the degree of clonotype sharing among donors was expected to be affected by sequencing depth. Estimated clonotype richness was generally larger for naive than for memory subsets. Sampling was limited to blood, and TCR repertoires in tissue likely differ from TCR repertoires in blood. The small number of donors limited the genetic and exposure-history diversity represented.

As encoded in the germline V gene, CDR1 is SGDLS while CDR2 is YYNGEE. V sheds 3 bases and J sheds 5 bases, leaving 11 bases between their ends. There are 13 amino acids in the CDR3, from cysteine to phenylalanine inclusive. Here the CDR3 DNA is all that survives: 39 bases in frame from base 1. The rearrangement combines TRBV9 with TRBJ1-1; the D gene is not confidently resolved. The sample comprised naive CD4+ T cells from PBMCs. The sample's cell subset or site label, decoded: CD45RA+ positively selected. This receptor was identified in a man aged 18 to 30 in good health. Some clones in this sample may be carry-over from other donors' samples. The CDR3 protein is CASSGMRKTEAFF. The DNA sequence is as follows: TGTGCCAGCAGCGGCATGCGAAAGACTGAAGCTTTCTTT.